The sample holds many counts of the clone carrying this T cell receptor (beta chain). This CDR3 contains 15 residues. Losses at the gene ends were 3 bases for V and 3 bases for J; bases not matched to a gene: 4. The data belong to a study of T-cell reconstitution after alpha-beta-depleted transplantation in children. A library of TCRbeta sequences, prepared with unique molecular identifiers, was generated. TCRdb fed the PCR reads into MiXCR, producing one record per CDR3 protein. The table has 450,000 to 500,000 distinct CDR3 sequences, around 13% seen once; the top ten hold 4.5% to 6%. The receptor's source is a human donor who donated a stem cell graft to a child with combined immunodeficiency. The material was PBMCs from the stem cell graft donor, obtained from the stem cell graft. The chain links TRBV12-3 or TRBV12-4 to TRBJ2-3; 9 bases line up with TRBD2. The CDR3 is CASSFSGRGTDTQYF. The CDR3 DNA is TGTGCCAGCAGTTTTAGCGGGAGAGGGACAGATACGCAGTATTTT.